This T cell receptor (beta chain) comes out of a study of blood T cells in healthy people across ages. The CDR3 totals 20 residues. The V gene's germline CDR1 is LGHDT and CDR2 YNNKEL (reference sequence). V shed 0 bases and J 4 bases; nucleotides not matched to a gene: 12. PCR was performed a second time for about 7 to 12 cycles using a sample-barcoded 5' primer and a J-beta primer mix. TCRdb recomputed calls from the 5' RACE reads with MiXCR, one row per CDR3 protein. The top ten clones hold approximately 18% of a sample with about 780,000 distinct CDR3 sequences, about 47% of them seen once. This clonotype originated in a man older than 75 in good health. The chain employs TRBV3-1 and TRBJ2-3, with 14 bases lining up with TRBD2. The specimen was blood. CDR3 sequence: CASSQDPPGLAGVGADTQYF. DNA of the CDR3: TGTGCCAGCAGCCAAGACCCTCCGGGACTAGCGGGAGTAGGGGCAGATACGCAGTATTTT.